This T cell receptor beta chain was observed in a study of Tregs in tolerant kidney transplant recipients (dated by TCRdb to the late 2010s). Regarding the research as a whole: The transplants used related donors along with nonmyeloablative bone marrow transplantation, and in the human trials mixed chimerism was transient. TCRbeta sequencing was used in the study to identify donor-specific regulatory T cells before combined kidney and bone marrow transplantation, and the identified cells were then tracked after transplant. The paper's findings and limits, for the study overall: Because only a small number of patients were included, the study had limitations, and the results will need to be validated in larger populations as well as under other immunosuppression protocols. Donor-specific Treg expansion was found to exceed global Treg expansion in tolerant patients, suggesting antigen-driven rather than nonspecific expansion. For some patients, the PCR primers changed as time went on, which meant samples from those patients could not be compared with one another at the nucleotide level. The most biologically relevant and donor-specific TCRbeta repertoire appeared to be identified by expanding Tregs with activated donor B cells. Biological reproducibility was not directly assessed, although technical replication error appeared to be minimal.

What this sample's time point label stands for: blood sample drawn before combined kidney and bone marrow transplant. Unstimulated Tregs (CD4+CD25+CD127-), CD4+ non-Tregs (CD4+CD25-), CD4 and CD8 cells were FACS-sorted from thawed PBMCs. Thawed PBMCs were rested overnight at 37 degrees C with 150 to 200 IU/ml IL-2 before Treg sorting. The patients were a handful of recipients of combined kidney and bone marrow transplants from the ITN036ST trial, and samples were available only for these trial subjects. Healthy control blood was separated into PBMCs by Ficoll density gradient and cryopreserved, and patient PBMCs were collected both before and after transplant. For TCRbeta CDR3 sequencing, genomic DNA was extracted from sorted cells using the QIAGEN DNeasy Blood and Tissue Kit. High-throughput TCRbeta CDR3 sequencing was carried out commercially through immunoSEQ, with PCR amplification with bias correction and internal controls included. The authors processed their data as follows. Unique productive TCRbeta sequences were defined by CDR3 nucleotide sequence where primers matched, and otherwise by CDR3 amino acid sequence together with Vbeta and Jbeta genes. As a correction for sorting error, sequences shared between sorted populations at a frequency ratio of 2:1 or less were discarded, and the remaining shared sequences were assigned to the higher population. A sequence was defined as donor-reactive if the sequence was expanded at least 5-fold in CFSE-low cells compared with unstimulated cells and had a frequency of at least 0.01% in CFSE-low cells. Repertoire divergence was quantified by Jensen-Shannon divergence using the top 100 TCRbeta sequences ranked by frequency. For samples with multiple sequencing runs, sorting error was corrected in each run separately before the runs were combined. TCRdb's version of the immuneACCESS table is confined to in-frame rearrangements and falls short of the full clone set. An unresolved V gene accounts for under half of the shortfall where checked; the remainder is of unknown origin. V and J calls and clone size follow that table, whereas D and trimming were derived from the DNA. In this sample the table shows over 50,000 clones, 70% to 90% of which occur a single time. Of the sample, 2% to 2.5% falls within the top ten clones.

Details on this clone: The target of this receptor is not known. The record has no base qualities; no much larger clone is one base away.

The CDR3, cysteine through phenylalanine, is 17 amino acids long. Left in the record is the CDR3 DNA by itself, 51 bases read in frame from the first base. CDR1 and CDR2 are drawn from the germline V gene: LGHNA, YNFKEQ. From V the trimming removes 1 base and from J it removes 4 bases, while the gene matches leave 6 bases of the junction unaccounted for. This receptor was taken from a human donor who received a combined kidney and bone marrow transplant. The sequence is built from TRBV4-2 and TRBJ2-5; the junction holds 13 bases that match TRBD2. The sample here was Tregs from blood, taken before the transplant. The bases are TGTGCCAGCAGCCAAGTCGGGACTAGCGGGGCTGGAGAGACCCAGTACTTC. The encoded protein is CASSQVGTSGAGETQYF.